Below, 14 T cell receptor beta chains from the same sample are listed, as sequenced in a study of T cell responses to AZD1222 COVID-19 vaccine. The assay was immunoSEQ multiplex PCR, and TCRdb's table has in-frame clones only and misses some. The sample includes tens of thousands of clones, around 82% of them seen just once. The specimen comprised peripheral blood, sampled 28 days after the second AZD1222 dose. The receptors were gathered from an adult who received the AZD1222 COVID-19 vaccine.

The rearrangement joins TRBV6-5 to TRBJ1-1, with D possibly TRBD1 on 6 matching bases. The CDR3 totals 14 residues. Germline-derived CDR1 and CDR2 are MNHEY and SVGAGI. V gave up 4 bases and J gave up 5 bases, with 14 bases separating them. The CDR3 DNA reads TGTGCCAGCAGTTTAGACAGGAGACCTACTGAAGCTTTCTTT. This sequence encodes CASSLDRRPTEAFF.

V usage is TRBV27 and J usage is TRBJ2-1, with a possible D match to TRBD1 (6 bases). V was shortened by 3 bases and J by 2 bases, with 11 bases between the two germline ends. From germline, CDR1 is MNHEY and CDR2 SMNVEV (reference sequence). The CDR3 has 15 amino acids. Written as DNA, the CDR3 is TGTGCCAGCAGTTTTAGGACAGACCCCTACAATGAGCAGTTCTTC. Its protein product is CASSFRTDPYNEQFF.

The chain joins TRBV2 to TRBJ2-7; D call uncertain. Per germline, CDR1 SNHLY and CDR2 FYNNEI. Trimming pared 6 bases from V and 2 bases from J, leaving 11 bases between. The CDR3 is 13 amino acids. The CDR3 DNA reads TGTGCCAGCAGGGGCGACGCTACCTACGAGCAGTACTTC. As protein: CASRGDATYEQYF.

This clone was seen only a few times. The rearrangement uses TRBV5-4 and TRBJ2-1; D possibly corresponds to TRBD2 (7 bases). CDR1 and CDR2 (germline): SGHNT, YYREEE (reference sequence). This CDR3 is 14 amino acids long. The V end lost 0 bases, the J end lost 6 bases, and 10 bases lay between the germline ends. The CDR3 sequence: CASSLVAGANEQFF. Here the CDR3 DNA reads TGTGCCAGCAGCTTGGTTGCGGGGGCCAATGAGCAGTTCTTC.

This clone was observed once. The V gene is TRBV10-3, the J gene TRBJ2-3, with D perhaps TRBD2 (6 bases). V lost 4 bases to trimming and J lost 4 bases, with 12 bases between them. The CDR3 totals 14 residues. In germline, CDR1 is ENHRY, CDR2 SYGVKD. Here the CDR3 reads CAISVGSGADTQYF. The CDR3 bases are TGTGCCATCAGTGTTGGTAGCGGCGCAGATACGCAGTATTTT.

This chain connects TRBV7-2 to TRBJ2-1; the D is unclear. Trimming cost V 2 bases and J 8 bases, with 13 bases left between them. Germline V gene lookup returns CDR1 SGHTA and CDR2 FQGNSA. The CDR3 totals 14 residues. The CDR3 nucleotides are TGTGCCAGCAGCTTATTTTTAGGGAAGGATGAGCAGTTCTTC. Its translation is CASSLFLGKDEQFF.

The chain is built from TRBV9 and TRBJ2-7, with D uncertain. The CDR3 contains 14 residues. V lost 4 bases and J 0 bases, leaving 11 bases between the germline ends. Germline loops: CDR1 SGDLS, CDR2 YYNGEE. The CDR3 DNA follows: TGTGCCAGCAGCCTCGACACCGACTCCTACGAGCAGTACTTC. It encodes CASSLDTDSYEQYF.

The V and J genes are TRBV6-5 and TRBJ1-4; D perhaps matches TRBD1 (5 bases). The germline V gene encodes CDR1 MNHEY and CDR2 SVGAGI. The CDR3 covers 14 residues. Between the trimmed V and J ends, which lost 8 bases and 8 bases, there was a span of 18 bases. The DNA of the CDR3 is TGTGCCAGCGGCCCCCGGGACGGGACCGAAAAACTGTTTTTT. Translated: CASGPRDGTEKLFF.

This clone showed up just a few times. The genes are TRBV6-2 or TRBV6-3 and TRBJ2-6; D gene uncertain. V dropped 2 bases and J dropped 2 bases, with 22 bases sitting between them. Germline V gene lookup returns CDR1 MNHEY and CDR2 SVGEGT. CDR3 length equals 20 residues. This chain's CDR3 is CASSYGPFTKAAPGANVLTF. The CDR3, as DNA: TGTGCCAGCAGTTACGGCCCCTTTACGAAAGCTGCGCCTGGGGCCAACGTCCTGACTTTC.

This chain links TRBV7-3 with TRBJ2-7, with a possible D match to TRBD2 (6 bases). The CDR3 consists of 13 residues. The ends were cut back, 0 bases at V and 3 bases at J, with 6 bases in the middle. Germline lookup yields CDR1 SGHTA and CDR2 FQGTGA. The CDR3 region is CASSLTEGYEQYF. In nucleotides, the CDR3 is TGTGCCAGCAGCTTAACGGAGGGCTACGAGCAGTACTTC.

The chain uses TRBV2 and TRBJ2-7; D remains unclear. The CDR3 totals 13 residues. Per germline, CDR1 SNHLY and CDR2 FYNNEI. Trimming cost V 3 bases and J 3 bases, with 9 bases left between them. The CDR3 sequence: CASSDGQHYEQYF. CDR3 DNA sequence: TGTGCCAGCAGTGACGGGCAACACTACGAGCAGTACTTC.

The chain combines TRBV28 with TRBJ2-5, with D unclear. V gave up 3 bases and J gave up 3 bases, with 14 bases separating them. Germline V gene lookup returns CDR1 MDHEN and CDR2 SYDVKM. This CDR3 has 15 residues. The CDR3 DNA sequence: TGTGCCAGCAGTTTCTCGAGGAAGAAAAAAGAGACCCAGTACTTC. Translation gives CASSFSRKKKETQYF. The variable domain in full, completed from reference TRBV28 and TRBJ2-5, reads DVKVTQSSRYLVKRTGEKVFLECVQDMDHENMFWYRQDPGLGLRLIYFSYDVKMKEKGDIPEGYSVSREKKERFSLILESASTNQTSMYLCASSFSRKKKETQYFGPGTRLLVL.

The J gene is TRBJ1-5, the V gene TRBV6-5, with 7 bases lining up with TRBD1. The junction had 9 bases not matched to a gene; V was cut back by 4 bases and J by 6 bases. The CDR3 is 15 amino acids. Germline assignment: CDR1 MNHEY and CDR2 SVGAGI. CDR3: CASSSTGSSIQPQHF. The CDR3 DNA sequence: TGTGCCAGCAGTTCGACAGGGAGCTCAATTCAGCCCCAGCATTTT.

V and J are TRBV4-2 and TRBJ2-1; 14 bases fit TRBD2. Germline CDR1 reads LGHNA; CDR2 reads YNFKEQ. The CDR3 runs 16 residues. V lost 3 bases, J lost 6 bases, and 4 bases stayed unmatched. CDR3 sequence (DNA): TGTGCCAGCAGCCAGGAAGGGACTAGCGGGAGCAATGAGCAGTTCTTC. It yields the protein CASSQEGTSGSNEQFF.